This T cell receptor (beta chain) was captured by sequencing in a study of T-cell reconstitution after alpha-beta-depleted transplantation in children. Trimming took 3 bases from V and 4 from J, leaving 13 bases between them. The CDR3 totals 14 residues. CDR1 DFQATT and CDR2 SNEGSKA come from the germline V gene (reference sequence). A TCRbeta library incorporating unique molecular identifiers was prepared. Via MiXCR, TCRdb re-called the PCR reads, giving one row per CDR3 protein. The profile shows 90,000 to 130,000 distinct CDR3 sequences, about a tenth of them singletons. This material consisted of PBMCs, taken before TCRalphabeta/CD19-depleted stem cell transplant. The TCR was taken from a boy aged 2-9 years with acute lymphoblastic leukemia, due to receive a stem cell transplant. V gene TRBV20-1 combines with J gene TRBJ2-1; D remains ambiguous. The CDR3, as DNA: TGCAGTGCTAGTTCCCAGCTTCAATACAATGAGCAGTTCTTC. Translating it yields CSASSQLQYNEQFF.